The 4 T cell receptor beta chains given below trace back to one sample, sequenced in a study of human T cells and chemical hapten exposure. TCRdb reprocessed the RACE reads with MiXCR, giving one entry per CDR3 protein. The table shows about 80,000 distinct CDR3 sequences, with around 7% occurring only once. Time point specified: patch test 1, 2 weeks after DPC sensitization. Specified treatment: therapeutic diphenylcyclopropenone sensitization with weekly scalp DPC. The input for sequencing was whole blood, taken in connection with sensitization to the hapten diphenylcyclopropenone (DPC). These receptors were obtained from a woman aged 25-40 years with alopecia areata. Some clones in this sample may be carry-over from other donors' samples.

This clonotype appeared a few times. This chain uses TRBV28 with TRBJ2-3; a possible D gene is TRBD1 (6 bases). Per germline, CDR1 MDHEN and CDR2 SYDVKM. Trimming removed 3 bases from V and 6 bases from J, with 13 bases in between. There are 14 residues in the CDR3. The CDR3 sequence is CASSFTRGVDTQYF. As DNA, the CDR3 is TGTGCCAGCAGTTTTACCAGGGGAGTTGATACGCAGTATTTT.

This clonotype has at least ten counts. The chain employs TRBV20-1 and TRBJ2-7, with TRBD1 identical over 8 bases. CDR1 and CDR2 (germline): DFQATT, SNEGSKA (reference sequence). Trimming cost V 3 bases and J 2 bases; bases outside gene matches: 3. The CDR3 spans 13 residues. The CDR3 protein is CSARDREPYEQYF. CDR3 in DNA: TGCAGTGCTAGGGACAGGGAACCCTACGAGCAGTACTTC.

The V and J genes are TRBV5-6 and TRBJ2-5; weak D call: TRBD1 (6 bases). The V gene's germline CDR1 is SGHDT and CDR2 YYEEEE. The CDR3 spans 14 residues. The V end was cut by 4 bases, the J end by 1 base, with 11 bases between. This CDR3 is CASSPGGCQETQYF. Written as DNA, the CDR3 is TGTGCCAGCAGCCCTGGGGGCTGCCAAGAGACCCAGTACTTC.

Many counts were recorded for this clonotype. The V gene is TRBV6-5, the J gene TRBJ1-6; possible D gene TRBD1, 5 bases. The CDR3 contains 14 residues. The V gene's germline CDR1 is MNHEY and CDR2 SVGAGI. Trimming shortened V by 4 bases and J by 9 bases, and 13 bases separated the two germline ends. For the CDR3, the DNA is TGTGCCAGCAGTTTGACCGGGACTGGTTCACCCCTCCACTTT. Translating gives CASSLTGTGSPLHF.